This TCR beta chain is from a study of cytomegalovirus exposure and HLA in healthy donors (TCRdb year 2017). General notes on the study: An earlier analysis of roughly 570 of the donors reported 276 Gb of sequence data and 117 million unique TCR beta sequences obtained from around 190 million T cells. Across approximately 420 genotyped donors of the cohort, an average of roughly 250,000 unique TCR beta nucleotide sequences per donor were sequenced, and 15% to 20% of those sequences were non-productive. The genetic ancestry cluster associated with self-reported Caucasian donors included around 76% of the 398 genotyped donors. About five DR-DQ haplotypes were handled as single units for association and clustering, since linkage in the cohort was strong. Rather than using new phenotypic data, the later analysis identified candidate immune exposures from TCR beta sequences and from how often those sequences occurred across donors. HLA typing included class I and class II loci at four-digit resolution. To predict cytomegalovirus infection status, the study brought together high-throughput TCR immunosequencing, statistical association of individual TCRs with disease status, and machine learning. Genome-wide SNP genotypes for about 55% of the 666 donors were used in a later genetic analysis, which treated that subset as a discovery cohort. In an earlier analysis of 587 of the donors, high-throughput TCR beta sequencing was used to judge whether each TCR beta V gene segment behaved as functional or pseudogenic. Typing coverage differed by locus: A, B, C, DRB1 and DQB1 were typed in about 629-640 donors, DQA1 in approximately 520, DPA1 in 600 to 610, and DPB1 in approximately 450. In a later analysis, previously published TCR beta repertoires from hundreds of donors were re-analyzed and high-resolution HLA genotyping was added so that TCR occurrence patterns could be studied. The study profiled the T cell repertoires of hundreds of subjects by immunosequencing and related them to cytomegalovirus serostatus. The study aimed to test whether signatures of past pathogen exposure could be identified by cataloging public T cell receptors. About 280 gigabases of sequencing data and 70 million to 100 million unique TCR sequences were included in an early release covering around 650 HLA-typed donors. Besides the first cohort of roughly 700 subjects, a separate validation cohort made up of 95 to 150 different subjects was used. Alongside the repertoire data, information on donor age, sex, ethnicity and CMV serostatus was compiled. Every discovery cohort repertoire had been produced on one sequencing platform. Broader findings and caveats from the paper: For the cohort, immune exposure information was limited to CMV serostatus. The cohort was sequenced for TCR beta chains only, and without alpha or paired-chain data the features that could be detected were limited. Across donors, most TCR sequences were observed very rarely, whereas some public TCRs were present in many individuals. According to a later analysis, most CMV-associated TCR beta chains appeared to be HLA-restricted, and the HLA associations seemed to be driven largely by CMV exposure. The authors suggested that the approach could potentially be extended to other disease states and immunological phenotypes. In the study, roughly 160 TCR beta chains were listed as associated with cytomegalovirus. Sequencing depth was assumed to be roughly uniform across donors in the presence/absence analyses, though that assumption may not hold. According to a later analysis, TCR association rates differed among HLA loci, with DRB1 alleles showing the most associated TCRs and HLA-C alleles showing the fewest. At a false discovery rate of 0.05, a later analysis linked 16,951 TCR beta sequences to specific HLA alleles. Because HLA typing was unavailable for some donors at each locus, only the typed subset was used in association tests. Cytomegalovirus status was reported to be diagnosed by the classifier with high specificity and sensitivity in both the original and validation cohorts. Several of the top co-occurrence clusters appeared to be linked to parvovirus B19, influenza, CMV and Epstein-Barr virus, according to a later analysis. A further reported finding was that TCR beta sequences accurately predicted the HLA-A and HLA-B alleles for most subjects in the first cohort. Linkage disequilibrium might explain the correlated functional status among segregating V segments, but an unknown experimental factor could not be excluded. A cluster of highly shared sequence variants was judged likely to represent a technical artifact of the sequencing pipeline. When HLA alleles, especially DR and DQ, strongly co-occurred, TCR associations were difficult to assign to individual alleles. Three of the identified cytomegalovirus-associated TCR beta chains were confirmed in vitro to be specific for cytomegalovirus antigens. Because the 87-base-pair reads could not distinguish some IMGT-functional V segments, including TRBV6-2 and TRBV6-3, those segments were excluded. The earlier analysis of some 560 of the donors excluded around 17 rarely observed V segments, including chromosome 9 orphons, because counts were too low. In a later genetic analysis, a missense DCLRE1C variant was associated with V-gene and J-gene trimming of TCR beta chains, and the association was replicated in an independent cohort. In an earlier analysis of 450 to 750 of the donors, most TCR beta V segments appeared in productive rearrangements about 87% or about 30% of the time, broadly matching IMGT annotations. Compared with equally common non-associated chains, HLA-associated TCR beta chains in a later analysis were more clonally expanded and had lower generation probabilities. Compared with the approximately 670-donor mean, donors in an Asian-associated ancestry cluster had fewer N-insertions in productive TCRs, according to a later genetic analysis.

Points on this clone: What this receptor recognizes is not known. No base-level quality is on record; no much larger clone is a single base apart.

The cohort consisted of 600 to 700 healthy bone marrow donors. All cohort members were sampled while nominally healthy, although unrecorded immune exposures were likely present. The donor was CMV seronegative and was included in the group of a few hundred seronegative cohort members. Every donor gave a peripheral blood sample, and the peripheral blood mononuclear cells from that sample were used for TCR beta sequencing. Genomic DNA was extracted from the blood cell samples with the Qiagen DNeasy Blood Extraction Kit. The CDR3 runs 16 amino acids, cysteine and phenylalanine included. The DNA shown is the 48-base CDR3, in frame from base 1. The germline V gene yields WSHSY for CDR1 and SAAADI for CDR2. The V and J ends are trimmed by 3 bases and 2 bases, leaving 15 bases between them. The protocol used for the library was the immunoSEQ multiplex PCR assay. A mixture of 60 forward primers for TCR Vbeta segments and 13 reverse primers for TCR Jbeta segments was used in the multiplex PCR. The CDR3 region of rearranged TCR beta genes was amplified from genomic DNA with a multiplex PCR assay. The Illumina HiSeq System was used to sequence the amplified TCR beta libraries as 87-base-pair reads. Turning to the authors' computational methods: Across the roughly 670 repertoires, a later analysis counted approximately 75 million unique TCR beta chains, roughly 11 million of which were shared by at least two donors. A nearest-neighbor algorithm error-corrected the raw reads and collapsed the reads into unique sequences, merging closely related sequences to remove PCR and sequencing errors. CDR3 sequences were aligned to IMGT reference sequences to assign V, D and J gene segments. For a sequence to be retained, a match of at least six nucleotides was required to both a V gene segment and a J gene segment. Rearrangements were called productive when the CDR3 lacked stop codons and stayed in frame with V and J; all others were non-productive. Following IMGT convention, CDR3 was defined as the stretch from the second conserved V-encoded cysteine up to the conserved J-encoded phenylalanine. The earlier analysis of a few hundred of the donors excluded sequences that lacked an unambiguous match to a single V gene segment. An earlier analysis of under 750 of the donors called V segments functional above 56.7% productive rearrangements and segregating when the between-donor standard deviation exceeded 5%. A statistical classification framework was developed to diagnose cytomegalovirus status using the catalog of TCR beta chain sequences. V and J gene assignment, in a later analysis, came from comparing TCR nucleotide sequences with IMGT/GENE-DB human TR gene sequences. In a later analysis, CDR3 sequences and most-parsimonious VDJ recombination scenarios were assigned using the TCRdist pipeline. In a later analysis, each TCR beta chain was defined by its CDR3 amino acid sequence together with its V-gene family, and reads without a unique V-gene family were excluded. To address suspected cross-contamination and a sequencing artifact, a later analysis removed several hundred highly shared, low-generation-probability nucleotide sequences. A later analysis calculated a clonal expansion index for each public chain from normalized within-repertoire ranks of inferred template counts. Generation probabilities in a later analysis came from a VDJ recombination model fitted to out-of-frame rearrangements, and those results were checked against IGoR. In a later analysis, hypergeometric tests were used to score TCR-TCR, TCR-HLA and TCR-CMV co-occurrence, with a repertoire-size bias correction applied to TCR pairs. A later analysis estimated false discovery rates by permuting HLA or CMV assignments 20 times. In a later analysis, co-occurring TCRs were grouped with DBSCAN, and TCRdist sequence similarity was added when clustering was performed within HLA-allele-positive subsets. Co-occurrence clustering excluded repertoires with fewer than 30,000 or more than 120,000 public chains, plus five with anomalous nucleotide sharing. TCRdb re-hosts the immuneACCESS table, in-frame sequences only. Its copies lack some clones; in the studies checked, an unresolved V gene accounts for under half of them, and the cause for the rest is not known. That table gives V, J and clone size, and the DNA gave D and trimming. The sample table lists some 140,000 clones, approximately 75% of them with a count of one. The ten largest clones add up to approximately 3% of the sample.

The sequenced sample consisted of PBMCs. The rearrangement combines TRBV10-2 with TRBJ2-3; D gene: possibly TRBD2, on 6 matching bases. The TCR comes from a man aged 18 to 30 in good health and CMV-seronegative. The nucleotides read TGCGCCAGCAGTGATCGGTATGCGGGGCTCACAGATACGCAGTATTTT. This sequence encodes CASSDRYAGLTDTQYF.